These T cell receptor beta chains were read from a single sample in a study of shared clonotypes between healthy human individuals. Measured with immunoSEQ multiplex PCR; TCRdb has only the in-frame clones, and not every one. This table has approximately 740,000 clones, around 93% appearing once. The sample comprised naive CD8+ T cells sorted from blood. These receptors originate from a man aged 30 to 39 in good health. The CDR3 runs from the conserved cysteine through the conserved F or W. D genes are given only for firm matches. Not all rows give a size; the values are once, few, many and, for expanded clones, a class.

CDR3aa,CDR3nt,v_gene,d_gene,abundance,j_gene
CASSYSPGRETGELFF,TGTGCCAGCAGTTACTCCCCCGGGAGGGAAACCGGGGAGCTGTTTTTT,TRBV6-5,TRBD2,.,TRBJ2-2
CASEESGELFF,TGTGCCAGCGAAGAGAGCGGGGAGCTGTTTTTT,TRBV19,.,.,TRBJ2-2
CASSVAGRGPTGELFF,TGTGCCAGCAGCGTAGCGGGCAGGGGGCCTACCGGGGAGCTGTTTTTT,TRBV9,TRBD1,once,TRBJ2-2
CASSGTSGTLAGELFF,TGTGCCAGCAGCGGGACTAGCGGGACGTTGGCCGGGGAGCTGTTTTTT,TRBV9,TRBD2,.,TRBJ2-2
CASRSGSYYEQYF,TGTGCCAGCAGGTCCGGATCCTACTACGAGCAGTACTTC,TRBV28,.,.,TRBJ2-7
CASSLRAGGTEAFF,TGTGCCAGCAGCTTAAGGGCGGGTGGGACTGAAGCTTTCTTT,TRBV7-2,.,.,TRBJ1-1
CASSSLTGTQETQYF,TGTGCCAGCAGTTCCCTGACAGGGACCCAAGAGACCCAGTACTTC,TRBV28,TRBD1,.,TRBJ2-5
CASSGGRGLAGKETQYF,TGTGCCAGCAGTGGGGGAAGGGGACTAGCGGGTAAAGAGACCCAGTACTTC,TRBV28,TRBD2,.,TRBJ2-5
CASSPPPAVLNTEAFF,TGTGCCAGCTCACCACCGCCAGCTGTACTGAACACTGAAGCTTTCTTT,TRBV18,.,.,TRBJ1-1
CASSEVGVEEQYF,TGTGCCAGCAGTGAAGTCGGGGTAGAGGAGCAGTACTTC,TRBV2,.,.,TRBJ2-7
CASSKVPDTQYF,TGTGCCAGCAGCAAAGTCCCAGATACGCAGTATTTT,TRBV21-1,.,.,TRBJ2-3
CASSSGHPGEQYF,TGTGCCAGCTCTTCGGGGCACCCCGGCGAGCAGTACTTC,TRBV5-6,.,.,TRBJ2-7
CASSSLIYTQYF,TGTGCCAGCAGCTCTCTGATTTATACGCAGTATTTT,TRBV7-9,.,.,TRBJ2-3
CASSLLAGAGDTQYF,TGCGCCAGCAGCTTGTTAGCGGGAGCCGGAGATACGCAGTATTTT,TRBV5-1,TRBD2,.,TRBJ2-3
CASSSLSYEQYF,TGTGCCAGCAGCTCACTCTCCTACGAGCAGTACTTC,TRBV5-6,.,.,TRBJ2-7
CASSLTGPGELFF,TGTGCCAGCAGTTTGACAGGGCCCGGGGAGCTGTTTTTT,TRBV27,TRBD1,once,TRBJ2-2
CASSLNRDITDTQYF,TGTGCCAGCAGTTTAAATCGGGACATCACAGATACGCAGTATTTT,TRBV28,.,.,TRBJ2-3
CASSASSGVTSYEQYF,TGTGCCAGCAGCGCAAGCTCGGGAGTAACCTCCTACGAGCAGTACTTC,TRBV9,.,.,TRBJ2-7
CASSLGANYGYTF,TGTGCCAGCAGCCTAGGAGCTAACTATGGCTACACCTTC,TRBV9,.,.,TRBJ1-2
CASSGGSGQPQHF,TGTGCCAGCAGCGGGGGATCAGGTCAGCCCCAGCATTTT,TRBV7-8,.,.,TRBJ1-5
CASSHRGEGTDTQYF,TGTGCCAGCAGCCATCGGGGGGAGGGCACAGATACGCAGTATTTT,TRBV7-9,TRBD2,.,TRBJ2-3
CASSQDPGGEEKLFF,TGCGCCAGCAGCCAAGATCCAGGGGGGGAGGAAAAACTGTTTTTT,TRBV4-1,TRBD1,.,TRBJ1-4
CASQGGSTSYEQYF,TGTGCCAGCCAGGGTGGGTCAACTTCCTACGAGCAGTACTTC,TRBV27,.,.,TRBJ2-7
CASRLTSGFVDEQFF,TGTGCCAGCAGGCTGACTAGCGGTTTTGTCGATGAGCAGTTCTTC,TRBV6-1,TRBD2,.,TRBJ2-1
CASSPSPQGEAFF,TGTGCCAGTAGTCCGTCCCCACAAGGGGAAGCTTTCTTT,TRBV19,.,once,TRBJ1-1
CASSQEGSGDPYYGYTF,TGCGCCAGCAGCCAAGAAGGTAGCGGGGACCCCTACTATGGCTACACCTTC,TRBV4-1,.,.,TRBJ1-2
CASSSTGSYEQYF,TGTGCCAGCAGCTCAACAGGGTCCTACGAGCAGTACTTC,TRBV27,.,.,TRBJ2-7
CASSFTGPEQYF,TGTGCCAGCAGCTTCACAGGGCCCGAGCAGTACTTC,TRBV7-9,.,.,TRBJ2-7
CASSGPRSEKGATDTQYF,TGTGCCAGCAGCGGACCCCGATCTGAGAAGGGGGCGACAGATACGCAGTATTTT,TRBV9,TRBD1,once,TRBJ2-3
CASSFTGQGSNEQFF,TGTGCCAGCAGCTTTACGGGACAGGGATCTAATGAGCAGTTCTTC,TRBV5-4,TRBD1,.,TRBJ2-1
CASSPRVAEKLFF,TGTGCCAGCAGCCCCCGGGTGGCGGAAAAACTGTTTTTT,TRBV9,.,.,TRBJ1-4
CASSLAAGTNAVHEQFF,TGTGCCAGCAGCTTGGCCGCAGGGACCAATGCGGTCCATGAGCAGTTCTTC,TRBV5-6,.,.,TRBJ2-1
CAWSVSTEAFF,TGTGCCTGGAGTGTAAGCACTGAAGCTTTCTTT,TRBV30,.,.,TRBJ1-1
CASSPVEANTGELFF,TGTGCCAGCAGCCCAGTCGAGGCGAACACCGGGGAGCTGTTTTTT,TRBV9,.,.,TRBJ2-2
CASSTRQVANQPQHF,TGTGCCAGCAGTACAAGACAGGTGGCTAATCAGCCCCAGCATTTT,TRBV6-5,.,once,TRBJ1-5
CASRGTSNEQYF,TGTGCCAGCAGAGGGACTTCAAACGAGCAGTACTTC,TRBV28,.,.,TRBJ2-7
CATTSGSNEQFF,TGCGCCACGACTAGCGGGTCGAATGAGCAGTTCTTC,TRBV10-1,TRBD2,.,TRBJ2-1
CASSPNSNTGELFF,TGTGCCAGCAGTCCCAATTCGAACACCGGGGAGCTGTTTTTT,TRBV2,.,.,TRBJ2-2
CASGHDLGDTQYF,TGTGCCAGTGGACACGACTTAGGGGATACGCAGTATTTT,TRBV7-3,.,.,TRBJ2-3
CASSEGPDTQYF,TGTGCCAGCAGTGAGGGTCCAGATACGCAGTATTTT,TRBV27,.,once,TRBJ2-3
CASSRRDRESSYEQYF,TGTGCCAGCTCAAGAAGGGACAGGGAGAGCTCCTACGAGCAGTACTTC,TRBV18,TRBD1,.,TRBJ2-7
CASSLRIEAGELFF,TGTGCCAGCAGCTTGCGTATAGAAGCCGGGGAGCTGTTTTTT,TRBV7-9,.,.,TRBJ2-2
CASRDGHQAKNIQYF,TGTGCCAGCCGCGACGGCCACCAGGCCAAAAACATTCAGTACTTC,TRBV27,.,.,TRBJ2-4
CASSLRDRGFQETQYF,TGTGCCAGCAGCTTAAGGGACAGAGGCTTCCAAGAGACCCAGTACTTC,TRBV7-9,TRBD1,.,TRBJ2-5
CASSYTIDRDNEQFF,TGTGCCAGCAGCTATACTATCGACAGGGACAATGAGCAGTTCTTC,TRBV7-9,TRBD1,.,TRBJ2-1
CASRPTDTDTQYF,TGTGCCAGCAGACCTACTGACACAGATACGCAGTATTTT,TRBV11-2,.,.,TRBJ2-3
CSVEDGEAYEQYF,TGCAGCGTTGAAGATGGCGAGGCCTACGAGCAGTACTTC,TRBV29-1,.,.,TRBJ2-7
CASSSPGLAGYEQYF,TGTGCCAGCAGCAGCCCCGGACTAGCGGGATACGAGCAGTACTTC,TRBV5-6,TRBD2,.,TRBJ2-7
CASSPPGASHYGYTF,TGTGCCAGCAGCCCCCCCGGGGCCTCTCACTATGGCTACACCTTC,TRBV7-2,.,.,TRBJ1-2